These 14 T cell receptor beta chains share one sample of origin, sequenced in a study of tumor and adjacent non-tumor tissue in lung cancer. RNA was extracted from bulk tissue without any cell sorting. A modified ARM-PCR protocol with three rounds of nested PCR amplified TCRbeta. TCRdb ran MiXCR on the multiplex PCR reads and lists one entry per CDR3 protein. This sample has 65,000 to 90,000 distinct CDR3 sequences; around 70% occur once, and the top ten carry around 12%. The sequenced sample consisted of lung tumor tissue. These TCRs come from a woman aged 70 to 79 with non-small cell lung cancer.

Many counts were recorded for this clonotype. J is TRBJ2-7 and V is TRBV7-9; TRBD2 matches 8 bases. The V segment lost 2 bases and the J segment 7 bases; nucleotides outside the gene matches: 13. The CDR3 consists of 16 residues. Per the germline V gene, CDR1 is SEHNR and CDR2 is FQNEAQ (reference sequence). For the CDR3, the DNA is TGTGCCAGCAGCTTAACCAGAGCGGGAGTCAGAATGGAGCAGTACTTC. Encoded protein: CASSLTRAGVRMEQYF.

The table lists this clonotype with many counts. The genes are TRBV28 and TRBJ1-3; 8 bases agree with TRBD1. There are 15 residues in the CDR3. After removal of 4 bases from V and 4 bases from J, the junction contained 6 bases not matched to a gene. The germline gives CDR1 MDHEN, CDR2 SYDVKM. The CDR3 coding sequence is TGTGCCAGCAGTTCCGCAGGGGGCCCCGGAAACACCATATATTTT. It encodes CASSSAGGPGNTIYF.

This clonotype was seen only a few times. An end of the junction does not agree with germline; a read error may underlie this. CDR3 loop: CVSTLGQGRSGNTIYF. For the CDR3, the DNA is TGTGTCAGCACTTTAGGACAGGGACGCTCTGGAAACACCATATATTTT. The chain joins TRBV28 to TRBJ1-3; TRBD1 agrees at 8 bases. The CDR3 has 16 amino acids. Per the germline V gene, CDR1 is MDHEN and CDR2 is SYDVKM. Together with reference TRBV28 and TRBJ1-3, the CDR3 gives the full variable domain: DVKVTQSSRYLVKRTGEKVFLECVQDMDHENMFWYRQDPGLGLRLIYFSYDVKMKEKGDIPEGYSVSREKKERFSLILESASTNQTSMYLCVSTLGQGRSGNTIYFGEGSWLTVV.

Concerning this clonotype itself: An end of the junction does not agree with germline; a read error may underlie this. The chain joins TRBV6-1 to TRBJ2-1; D uncertain. This CDR3 spans 14 amino acids. CDR1 is MNHNS, CDR2 SASEGT, per germline. Here the CDR3 reads CASSEIGTYNEQFF. In nucleotides, the CDR3 is TGTGCCAGTAGTGAAATCGGCACCTATAATGAGCAGTTCTTC.

With regard to this clonotype: One junction end does not reproduce the germline sequence, and a read error may be involved. The J gene is TRBJ2-1, the V gene TRBV12-3 or TRBV12-4, with D possibly matching TRBD2 (5 bases). The CDR3 is 17 amino acids. CDR3 region: CASSSGGEGGSYNGQFF. CDR3 sequence (DNA): TGTGCCAGCAGTTCGGGTGGAGAGGGTGGATCCTATAATGGGCAGTTCTTC.

This clonotype was seen only a few times. A read error is possible here, since a much larger clone lies one base away. The chain has TRBV10-2 and TRBJ2-3; TRBD2 aligns across 10 bases. The V gene's germline CDR1 is WSHSY and CDR2 SAAADI. This CDR3 contains 15 residues. The CDR3 sequence is CASSPSGGVTDTLYF. The DNA for the CDR3 is TGCGCCAGCAGTCCTAGCGGGGGAGTTACAGATACGCTGTATTTT.

The V gene is TRBV6-1, the J gene TRBJ2-1; TRBD1 matches at 9 bases. This CDR3 has 18 residues. Germline V gives CDR1 MNHNS, CDR2 SASEGT. V dropped 6 bases and J dropped 4; count of bases not matched to a gene: 16. As DNA, the CDR3 is TGTGCCAGCAGGCTGACAGGGGGTATGTTATATTCGTACAATGAGCAGTTCTTC. It codes for CASRLTGGMLYSYNEQFF.

A word on this clonotype: An end of the junction differs from the germline gene, which may be a read error. This rearrangement joins TRBV10-3 to TRBJ2-3; D may match TRBD1 or TRBD2 (5 bases each). This CDR3 comprises 14 residues. From germline, CDR1 is ENHRY and CDR2 SYGVKD. CDR3 sequence: CAITSRGVTDAQYF. CDR3 nucleotides: TGTGCCATCACCTCTAGGGGAGTGACAGATGCGCAGTACTTT.

In regard to this clonotype: Germline and junction disagree at one end, which may indicate a read error. The CDR3 DNA sequence: TGTGCCAACAGCGAGGGACAGGGTACTAATGATAAACTGTTTTTT. Protein: CANSEGQGTNDKLFF. V usage is TRBV5-5 and J usage is TRBJ1-4; TRBD1 agrees at 9 bases. The CDR3 spans 15 residues. Per germline, CDR1 SGHKS and CDR2 YYEKEE (reference sequence).

Note on this clonotype: This may be a read error, as it is one base from a much larger clone. The J gene is TRBJ2-1, the V gene TRBV20-1; the match to TRBD2 covers 11 bases. Germline V gene sequence: CDR1 DFQATT, CDR2 SNEGSKA (reference sequence). This CDR3 comprises 14 residues. The chain's CDR3 is CGAGGTSGYNEQFF. CDR3 bases: TGCGGTGCCGGGGGGACTAGCGGCTACAATGAGCAGTTCTTC.

A note on this clonotype: The CDR3 ends on some other residue instead of the conserved phenylalanine or tryptophan, so this is likely a read error. The CDR3 sequence is CSVIHRDSPSFNWGYTL. The CDR3 nucleotides are TGCAGCGTCATCCACCGGGACTCACCCTCCTTCAACTGGGGCTACACCTTG. The rearrangement joins TRBV29-1 to TRBJ1-2; perhaps TRBD1 as D (5 bases). The germline gives CDR1 SQVTM, CDR2 ANQGSEA. Trimming took off 6 bases at V and 8 bases at J, with 31 bases between the two ends. This CDR3 comprises 17 residues.

A word on this clonotype: An end of the junction differs from the germline gene, which may be a read error. The V gene is TRBV4-2, the J gene TRBJ2-3; 8 positions agree with TRBD2. The germline CDR1 and CDR2 sequences are LGHNA and YNFKEQ. The CDR3 runs 16 residues. This CDR3 is CASIQDSLAASDTRYF. The CDR3 bases are TGTGCCAGCATCCAAGATTCACTAGCGGCCTCCGATACGCGGTATTTT.

The gene calls are TRBV29-1 and TRBJ2-7; 10 nucleotides align to TRBD2. The ends lost 3 bases at V and 3 bases at J; junction bases unmatched: 11. Germline V CDR1 and CDR2: SQVTM, ANQGSEA. There are 16 residues in the CDR3. The CDR3 region has the DNA TGCAGCGTTGATCGTCAGGGAACTAGCGGGAACTACGAGCAGTACTTC. Residues: CSVDRQGTSGNYEQYF.

This sequence joins TRBV4-1 and TRBJ1-1; D may be TRBD1 (5 bases). The CDR3 covers 17 residues. V lost 2 bases and J lost 0, with 16 bases in between. Germline V gene lookup returns CDR1 MGHRA and CDR2 YSYEKL. The CDR3 region is CASSQMIGGELNTEAFF. CDR3 DNA sequence: TGCGCCAGCAGCCAAATGATCGGGGGAGAGTTGAACACTGAAGCTTTCTTT.